This record concerns one TCR beta chain sequence. Its target is unknown. A much larger clone differs from this one at a single base, so this may be a read error. The conserved phenylalanine or tryptophan normally closing the CDR3 is absent here, so this likely arose from a read error. This sample was taken from a study of human T cells and chemical hapten exposure. As for the study in general: Donors were sensitized with 2% DPC on the upper inner arm. Study outcomes and limitations: Expanded TCR sets contained significantly more large CDR3 similarity clusters than controls.

Described time point: patch test 1, 2 weeks after DPC sensitization. Regarding treatment: therapeutic diphenylcyclopropenone sensitization with weekly scalp DPC. Alopecia patients between 18 and 70 years old and suitable for DPC were used as donors. V was clipped by 5 bases and J by 4 bases; unmatched bases: 2. This CDR3 has 15 amino acids. From germline, CDR1 is SGHTA and CDR2 FQGNSA. Attachment of unique molecular identifiers to individual cDNA molecules was performed in the library. Using its own MiXCR run on the RACE reads, TCRdb lists one record per CDR3 protein. The sample yields about 120,000 distinct CDR3 sequences, roughly an eighth seen once.

The chain has TRBV7-2 and TRBJ2-3, with TRBD2 matching over 14 bases. Sample: whole blood, taken in connection with sensitization to the hapten diphenylcyclopropenone (DPC). This receptor was identified in a woman aged 45-59 years with alopecia areata. Some clones in this sample may be carry-over from other donors' samples. The chain's CDR3 is CASSRLAGGSDTQYI. In DNA, the CDR3 is TGTGCCAGCAGCAGACTAGCGGGAGGGTCAGATACGCAGTATATT.